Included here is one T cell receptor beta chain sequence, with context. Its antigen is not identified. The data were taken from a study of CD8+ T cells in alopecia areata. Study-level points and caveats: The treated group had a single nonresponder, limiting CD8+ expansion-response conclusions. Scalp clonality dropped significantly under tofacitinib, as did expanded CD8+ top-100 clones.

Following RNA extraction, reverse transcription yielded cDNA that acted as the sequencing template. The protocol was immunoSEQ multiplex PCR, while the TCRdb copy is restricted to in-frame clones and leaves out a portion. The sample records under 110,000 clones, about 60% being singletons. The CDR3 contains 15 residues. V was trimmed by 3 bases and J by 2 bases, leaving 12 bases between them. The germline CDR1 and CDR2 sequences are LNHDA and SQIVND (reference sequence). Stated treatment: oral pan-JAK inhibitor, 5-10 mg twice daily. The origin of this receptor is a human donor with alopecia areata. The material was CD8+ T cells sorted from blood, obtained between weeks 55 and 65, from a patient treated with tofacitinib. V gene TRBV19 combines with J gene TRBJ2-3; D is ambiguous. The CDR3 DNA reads TGTGCCAGTAGTATCCCCCCAGCCAACACAGATACGCAGTATTTT. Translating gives CASSIPPANTDTQYF.